What follows is one T cell receptor beta chain and its context. Primers for the PCR totalled 60 Vbeta and 13 Jbeta. The protocol was immunoSEQ multiplex PCR, while the TCRdb copy is restricted to in-frame clones and leaves out a portion. The sample's table shows about 130,000 clones. These data are taken from a study of cytomegalovirus exposure and HLA in healthy donors. The CDR3 contains 14 residues. The V gene's germline CDR1 is SGHTA and CDR2 FQGTGA. Trimming cost V 2 bases and J 6 bases, with 11 bases left between them. The chain is built from TRBV7-3 and TRBJ2-1; D is ambiguous. This clonotype was sampled from a woman in her thirties or forties in good health and CMV-seropositive. What was sequenced was PBMCs. The CDR3 DNA reads TGTGCCAGCAGCTTAGGGCTCGCCTTCAATGAGCAGTTCTTC. Amino acid sequence: CASSLGLAFNEQFF.